This T cell receptor (beta chain) came from a study of regulatory T cells in long-lasting Graves disease. This clonotype has ten or more counts. As yet, its antigen is unknown. Through Arm-PCR of CDR3 regions and iRepertoire HTBI primers, TCR beta libraries were built. TCRdb redid the calling of the multiplex PCR reads with MiXCR, one entry per CDR3 protein. The table shows about 320,000 distinct CDR3 sequences, with 18% occurring only once. This CDR3 is 16 amino acids long. Germline V lookup: CDR1 GTSNPN, CDR2 SVGIG (reference sequence). V lost 1 base and J 7 bases, leaving 19 bases between the germline ends. Study conclusions and caveats: TCR diversity in persistent Graves' patients was below that of newly diagnosed ones.

Time point reported: newly diagnosed GD, antithyroid drugs for less than 3 months. Extracted RNA from PBMCs served as the source of the TCR library. Graves' disease diagnoses used American Thyroid Association guidelines. This chain links TRBV30 with TRBJ1-4; D unclear. The TCR sequence derives from a female donor with Graves disease. The source was peripheral blood mononuclear cells (PBMCs), collected at new diagnosis, from a patient treated with antithyroid drugs. The CDR3 spells CAWSDEGPSWGEKLFF. The CDR3 nucleotides read TGTGCCTGGAGTGATGAAGGGCCCAGCTGGGGTGAAAAACTGTTTTTT.